Following are 19 T cell receptor beta chains from one sample sequenced in a study of blood T cell repertoires in COVID-19. Profiled with immunoSEQ multiplex PCR; TCRdb holds only in-frame clones, not every one. Of just under 65,000 clones in the sample, roughly 75% were seen once. Sequencing input: peripheral blood. These receptors were obtained from a man aged 55-75 years with COVID-19, enrolled during active disease.

V is TRBV28 and J is TRBJ2-3; 8 bases align to TRBD2. V gave up 6 bases and J gave up 8 bases; unmatched junction bases: 16. The CDR3 covers 16 residues. Germline V gives CDR1 MDHEN, CDR2 SYDVKM. CDR3 in amino acids: CASRPGGALGLGTQYF. The CDR3 region has the DNA TGTGCCAGCAGACCCGGGGGGGCTTTAGGGTTGGGTACGCAGTATTTT. The entire variable domain, with the rest obtained from reference TRBV28 and TRBJ2-3, is as follows: DVKVTQSSRYLVKRTGEKVFLECVQDMDHENMFWYRQDPGLGLRLIYFSYDVKMKEKGDIPEGYSVSREKKERFSLILESASTNQTSMYLCASRPGGALGLGTQYFGPGTRLTVL.

The rearrangement uses TRBV19 and TRBJ1-2; 8 positions agree with TRBD1. The J segment lost 3 bases and the V segment lost 5 bases, leaving 8 bases of the junction unmatched. Germline V gene data show CDR1 as LNHDA and CDR2 as SQIVND (reference sequence). The CDR3 runs 15 residues. CDR3 DNA sequence: TGTGCCAGTAGTTCCCAGGGGGCGGCAGACTATGGCTACACCTTC. This gives the protein CASSSQGAADYGYTF.

The J gene is TRBJ1-1, the V gene TRBV28, with D possibly matching TRBD1 (6 bases). Trimming shortened V by 8 bases and J by 8 bases, and 15 bases separated the two germline ends. CDR1 and CDR2 from the germline V gene are MDHEN and SYDVKM. The CDR3 totals 12 residues. The CDR3 DNA sequence: TGTGCCAGCTCGGGGGGGCAGAGGGAAGCTTTCTTT. This gives the protein CASSGGQREAFF.

This chain links TRBV27 with TRBJ2-6; a weak D match, TRBD2 (6 bases). V shed 5 bases and J shed 1 base, with 9 bases lying between them. Per germline, CDR1 MNHEY and CDR2 SMNVEV (reference sequence). The CDR3 runs to 15 residues. The CDR3 reads CASSPRGSGANVLTF. DNA of the CDR3: TGTGCCAGCAGTCCCCGGGGGTCTGGGGCCAACGTCCTGACTTTC.

V and J are TRBV7-9 and TRBJ1-1, with 7 positions matching TRBD1. The trim removed 6 bases at V and 1 base at J, leaving 8 bases unmatched. CDR3 size: 15 residues. The germline CDR1 and CDR2 sequences are SEHNR and FQNEAQ (reference sequence). The CDR3 DNA is TGTGCCAGCAGATTCCAGACAGGGCCGAACACTGAAGCTTTCTTT. This codes for CASRFQTGPNTEAFF.

The gene calls are TRBV10-3 and TRBJ2-5; 8 bases agree with TRBD1. Germline loops: CDR1 ENHRY, CDR2 SYGVKD. The CDR3 consists of 12 residues. Trimming took 11 bases from V and 8 from J; bases not matched to a gene: 10. CDR3 loop: CASWGTGETQYF. CDR3 nucleotides: TGTGCCTCGTGGGGGACAGGAGAAACCCAGTACTTC.

This chain links TRBV5-1 with TRBJ2-6; unclear D gene. Germline assignment: CDR1 SGHRS and CDR2 YFSETQ. CDR3 length: 17 residues. V lost 0 bases and J 0 bases, leaving 10 bases between the germline ends. The CDR3 sequence is CASSLAPGSSGANVLTF. The CDR3 DNA reads as TGCGCCAGCAGCTTGGCCCCTGGCTCCTCTGGGGCCAACGTCCTGACTTTC.

The chain employs TRBV19 and TRBJ2-7; D gene uncertain. The CDR3 spans 13 residues. Germline V lookup: CDR1 LNHDA, CDR2 SQIVND (reference sequence). Trimming shortened V by 4 bases and J by 4 bases, and 11 bases separated the two germline ends. The CDR3 here is CASSTVPSYEQYF. CDR3 sequence (DNA): TGTGCCAGTAGTACCGTTCCCTCTTACGAGCAGTACTTC.

This chain links TRBV27 with TRBJ2-3, with D hard to call. CDR1 and CDR2 from the germline V gene are MNHEY and SMNVEV (reference sequence). This CDR3 has 14 residues. Trimming removed 3 bases at V and 1 base at J, with 8 bases between. This chain's CDR3 is CASSFFAGTDTQYF. As DNA, the CDR3 is TGTGCCAGCAGTTTCTTCGCAGGCACAGATACGCAGTATTTT.

In its sample, this clone ranks as medium-sized. V gene TRBV7-9 combines with J gene TRBJ2-3; 7 nucleotides agree with TRBD1. The length of the CDR3 is 15 residues. The germline gives CDR1 SEHNR, CDR2 FQNEAQ (reference sequence). V gave up 5 bases and J gave up 6 bases; unmatched junction bases: 11. The DNA for the CDR3 is TGTGCCAGCAGCCCGGAAGTACAGGGGCGGGATACGCAGTATTTT. This translates into CASSPEVQGRDTQYF. Full variable domain (outside the CDR3, taken from reference TRBV7-9 and TRBJ2-3): DTGVSQNPRHKITKRGQNVTFRCDPISEHNRLYWYRQTLGQGPEFLTYFQNEAQLEKSRLLSDRFSAERPKGSFSTLEIQRTEQGDSAMYLCASSPEVQGRDTQYFGPGTRLTVL.

This clone was recorded once. V is TRBV5-4 and J is TRBJ2-1, with 13 bases lining up with TRBD2. From germline, CDR1 is SGHNT and CDR2 YYREEE (reference sequence). This CDR3 spans 15 amino acids. Trimming cost V 4 bases and J 10 bases; bases outside gene matches: 8. In DNA, the CDR3 is TGTGCCAGCAGCACCTGGACTAGCGGGAGTGGGGAGCAGTTCTTC. Amino acid sequence: CASSTWTSGSGEQFF.

This clone was observed a single time. The gene calls are TRBV15 and TRBJ2-7; 9 bases are a match to TRBD1. Germline-derived CDR1 and CDR2 are LNHNV and YYDKDF (reference sequence). The CDR3 is 15 amino acids. V lost 3 bases, J lost 3 bases, and 6 bases stayed unmatched. CDR3 in amino acids: CATSRGQGRYYEQYF. In DNA form, the CDR3 reads TGTGCCACCAGCAGGGGACAGGGACGATACTACGAGCAGTACTTC.

The genes are TRBV14 and TRBJ2-5, with D perhaps matching TRBD2 (5 bases). Germline V gene sequence: CDR1 SGHDN, CDR2 FVKESK. This CDR3 has 13 residues. V was shortened by 2 bases and J by 7 bases, with 11 bases between the two germline ends. DNA for the CDR3: TGTGCCAGCAGCCAAAATCGCGCGGGGACCCAGTACTTC. It specifies CASSQNRAGTQYF. The whole variable domain, remainder taken from reference TRBV14 and TRBJ2-5, is EAGVTQFPSHSVIEKGQTVTLRCDPISGHDNLYWYRRVMGKEIKFLLHFVKESKQDESGMPNNRFLAERTGGTYSTLKVQPAELEDSGVYFCASSQNRAGTQYFGPGTRLLVL.

This CDR3 reads CASSEGYGYTF. In DNA, the CDR3 is TGCGCCAGCAGTGAGGGCTATGGCTACACCTTC. The chain recombines TRBV5-1 with TRBJ1-2; D call uncertain. CDR1 is SGHRS, CDR2 YFSETQ, per germline. The V end was cut by 5 bases, the J end by 4 bases, with 6 bases between. The length of the CDR3 is 11 residues.

The chain is built from TRBV5-5 and TRBJ2-7, with 7 nucleotides matching TRBD2. Trimming removed 6 bases from V and 2 bases from J; junction bases left unmatched: 11. The CDR3 is 15 amino acids. CDR1 SGHKS and CDR2 YYEKEE come from the germline V gene (reference sequence). The CDR3 coding sequence is TGTGCCAGCACCTTCCGGGATCGGGGGGCCTACGAGCAGTACTTC. It is translated as CASTFRDRGAYEQYF.

This clone showed up just once. The rearrangement joins TRBV6-5 to TRBJ1-2, with 7 bases aligning to TRBD1. Germline CDR1 MNHEY, CDR2 SVGAGI. Trimming cost V 7 bases and J 4 bases; bases outside gene matches: 9. CDR3 length: 14 amino acids. In DNA, the CDR3 is TGTGCCAGCACCCTCGCCCGGGACAGCTATGGCTACACCTTC. Translated: CASTLARDSYGYTF.

V gene TRBV7-2 combines with J gene TRBJ2-7, with 8 bases matching TRBD2. From germline, CDR1 is SGHTA and CDR2 FQGNSA. The CDR3 spans 14 residues. The J segment lost 2 bases and the V segment lost 5 bases, leaving 5 bases of the junction unmatched. CDR3 DNA sequence: TGTGCCAGCAGCCTCTCACTAGCGGCCTACGAGCAGTACTTC. It specifies CASSLSLAAYEQYF.

This chain links TRBV7-3 with TRBJ2-3, with 7 bases fitting TRBD2. V gave up 5 bases and J gave up 4 bases; unmatched junction bases: 9. The CDR3 totals 15 residues. Germline-derived CDR1 and CDR2 are SGHTA and FQGTGA. CDR3 DNA: TGTGCCAGCAGCCTACTTGGCGGGAGCGCAGATACGCAGTATTTT. It yields the protein CASSLLGGSADTQYF.

The genes are TRBV5-5 and TRBJ2-6; D is ambiguous. Trimming shortened V by 4 bases and J by 1 base, and 15 bases separated the two germline ends. This CDR3 has 17 amino acids. Germline V gives CDR1 SGHKS, CDR2 YYEKEE (reference sequence). The CDR3 sequence: CASSPRQAGSGANVLTF. The CDR3 nucleotides are TGTGCCAGCAGCCCTCGGCAGGCTGGATCTGGGGCCAACGTCCTGACTTTC.